The clone carrying this TCR beta chain was observed a few times. Antigen specificity is unknown. The V and J ends lost 1 base and 0 bases respectively, with 11 bases between them. The germline CDR1 and CDR2 sequences are SEHNR and FQNEAQ (reference sequence). This CDR3 comprises 16 residues. These data come from a study of T-cell memory formation after mild COVID-19. A single record per CDR3 protein comes from TCRdb applying MiXCR to the 5' RACE reads. The table lists about half a million distinct CDR3 sequences, 15% to 20% of them singletons. Study-level points and caveats: Later expanders leaned CD4+, whereas clones that contracted between day 15 and 85 were balanced CD4/CD8.

The TCR originated in an adult woman who had mild COVID-19 (a few samples of this study predate the infection). Cell type and time point are not known. The chain uses TRBV7-9 and TRBJ2-3; no firm D call. Sequenced: PBMCs or a T cell subset sorted from them (not recorded which). CDR3 nucleotides: TGTGCCAGCAGCTTAGACCAAGCGAGCAGCACAGATACGCAGTATTTT. As protein: CASSLDQASSTDTQYF.